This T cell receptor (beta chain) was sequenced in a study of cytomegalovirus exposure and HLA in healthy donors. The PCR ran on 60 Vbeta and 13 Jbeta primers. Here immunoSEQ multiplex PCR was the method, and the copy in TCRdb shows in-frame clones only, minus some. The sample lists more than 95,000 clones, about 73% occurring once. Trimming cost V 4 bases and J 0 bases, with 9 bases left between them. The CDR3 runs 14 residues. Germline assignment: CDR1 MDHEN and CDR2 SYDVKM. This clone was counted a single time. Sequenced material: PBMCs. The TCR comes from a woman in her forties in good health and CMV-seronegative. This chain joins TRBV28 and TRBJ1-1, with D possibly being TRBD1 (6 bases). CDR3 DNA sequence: TGTGCCAGCAGTTCCGGGGGGCTGAACACTGAAGCTTTCTTT. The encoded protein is CASSSGGLNTEAFF.